These 5 T cell receptor beta chains share one sample of origin, sequenced in a study of blood T cell repertoires in COVID-19 (dated by TCRdb to about 2020). Library method: the immunoSEQ multiplex PCR assay. Sourced from immuneACCESS, this table was stored by TCRdb with only in-frame sequences that have V and J called. A share of the clones is absent; for the studies checked, an unresolved V gene accounts for under half, and the remainder has no known explanation. The sample table shows fewer than 130,000 clones, and around 79% are seen once. The top ten hold more than 15% of the sample. Sequenced material: peripheral blood. The source is a woman aged 80 or over with active or convalescent COVID-19.

The V and J genes are TRBV5-1 and TRBJ1-1, with D unclear. Germline CDR1 and CDR2: SGHRS and YFSETQ. The CDR3 has 16 residues. The germline V and J ends were trimmed by 1 base and 1 base, with 14 bases remaining between them. In DNA form, the CDR3 reads TGCGCCAGCAGCTTGTCCCACGGGGTGAAGAACACTGAAGCTTTCTTT. This sequence encodes CASSLSHGVKNTEAFF. Variable domain in full (rest from reference TRBV5-1 and TRBJ1-1): KAGVTQTPRYLIKTRGQQVTLSCSPISGHRSVSWYQQTPGQGLQFLFEYFSETQRNKGNFPGRFSGRQFSNSRSEMNVSTLELGDSALYLCASSLSHGVKNTEAFFGQGTRLTVV.

The chain has TRBV5-1 and TRBJ2-5, with a tentative D call TRBD2 (5 bases). Looked up from germline, CDR1 is SGHRS and CDR2 is YFSETQ. This CDR3 spans 13 amino acids. V was shortened by 2 bases and J by 3 bases, with 8 bases between the two germline ends. In DNA, the CDR3 is TGCGCCAGCAGCTTTCGGGGAGAAGAGACCCAGTACTTC. It encodes CASSFRGEETQYF.

The chain links TRBV7-9 to TRBJ1-2; D is possibly TRBD1 (6 bases). CDR1 and CDR2 (germline): SEHNR, FQNEAQ (reference sequence). This CDR3 comprises 14 residues. V was pared by 6 bases and J by 2 bases, with 13 bases between. The CDR3 is CASSSGTQNYGYTF. CDR3 DNA: TGTGCCAGCAGTTCCGGGACACAAAACTATGGCTACACCTTC.

This chain connects TRBV6-4 to TRBJ2-3, with no clear D. The CDR3 covers 13 residues. CDR1 and CDR2 (germline): MRHNA, SNTAGT. V was clipped by 4 bases and J by 1 base, with 6 bases between them. CDR3 in amino acids: CASSARGTDTQYF. The DNA of the CDR3 is TGTGCCAGCAGTGCACGAGGCACAGATACGCAGTATTTT.

V and J are TRBV18 and TRBJ2-3; 11 bases agree with TRBD2. J was trimmed by 7 bases and V by 4 bases; bases with no gene match: 7. CDR1 is KGHSH, CDR2 LQKENI, per germline. The CDR3 has 15 amino acids. CDR3 in DNA: TGTGCCAGCTCACAGTTGCTAGCGGGAGGTTATACGCAGTATTTT. Translating it yields CASSQLLAGGYTQYF.